This TCR beta chain was sequenced for a study of identical twins. A template switching step contributed a universal primer site, while unique molecular identifiers were present in the cDNA. TCRdb re-called the 5' RACE reads through MiXCR, storing one row per CDR3 protein. The sample has some 560,000 distinct CDR3 sequences; 9% to 10% are singletons. Study-wide results and limits: The authors noted that invariant MAIT and iNKT cells could partly confound zero-insertion analyses. Fewer insertions were carried by abundant cord blood beta clonotypes, but none was seen in memory repertoires.

CDR1 is MNHEY, CDR2 SVGAGI, per germline. The CDR3 spans 16 residues. Trimming removed 2 bases from V and 4 bases from J, with 16 bases in between. As concerns this clonotype: No antigen is known for it.

These same data were also listed under a study on yellow fever vaccine responses in identical twins. That investigation notes: Twins reportedly appeared to share part of their vaccine T cell response while keeping part individual.

The specimen sequenced was PBMCs. The clonotype originates from a woman under 30 in good health. V and J are TRBV6-5 and TRBJ2-3, with D possibly TRBD2 on 6 matching bases. In DNA form, the CDR3 reads TGTGCCAGCAGTTACCAACTAGCAGACCACGCAGATACGCAGTATTTT. Translated, it gives CASSYQLADHADTQYF.